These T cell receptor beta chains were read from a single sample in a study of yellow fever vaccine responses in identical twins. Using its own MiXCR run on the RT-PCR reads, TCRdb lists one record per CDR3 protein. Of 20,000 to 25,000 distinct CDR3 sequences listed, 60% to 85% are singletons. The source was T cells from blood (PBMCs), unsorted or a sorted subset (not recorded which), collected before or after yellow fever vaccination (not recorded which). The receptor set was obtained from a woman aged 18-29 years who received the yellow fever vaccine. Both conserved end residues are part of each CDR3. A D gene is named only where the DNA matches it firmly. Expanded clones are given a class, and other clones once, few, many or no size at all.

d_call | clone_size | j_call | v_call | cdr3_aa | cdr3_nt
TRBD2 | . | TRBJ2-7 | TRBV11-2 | CASSSYTGTSYEQYF | TGTGCCAGCAGCTCCTATACCGGGACTAGCTACGAGCAGTACTTC
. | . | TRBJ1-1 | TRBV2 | CASRGKSEAFF | TGTGCCAGCAGGGGGAAGTCTGAAGCTTTCTTT
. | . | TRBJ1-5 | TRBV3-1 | CASSQNTQGNQPQHF | TGTGCCAGCAGCCAAAATACGCAGGGTAATCAGCCCCAGCATTTT
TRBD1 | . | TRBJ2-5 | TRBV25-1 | CASSEFDRGSSRHF | TGTGCCAGCAGTGAATTTGACAGGGGGTCCTCCCGGCACTTC
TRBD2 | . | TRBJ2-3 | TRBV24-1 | CATSDPRPSGETDTQYF | TGTGCCACCAGTGACCCGAGGCCTAGCGGGGAGACAGATACGCAGTATTTT
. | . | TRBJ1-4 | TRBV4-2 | CASSPPTTGAEKLFF | TGTGCCAGCAGCCCCCCGACTACCGGGGCTGAAAAACTGTTTTTT
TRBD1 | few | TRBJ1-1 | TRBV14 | CASSQERQGTEAFF | TGTGCCAGCAGCCAAGAAAGACAGGGCACTGAAGCTTTCTTT
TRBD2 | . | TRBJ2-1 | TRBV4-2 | CASSQEGTSATNEQFF | TGTGCCAGCAGCCAAGAGGGCACTAGCGCCACCAATGAGCAGTTCTTC
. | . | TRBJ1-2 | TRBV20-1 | CSARVTDYGYTF | TGCAGTGCTAGAGTGACGGACTATGGCTACACCTTC
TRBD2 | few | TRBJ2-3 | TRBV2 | CASRTGGTLPQYF | TGTGCCAGCAGAACCGGGGGGACCTTACCGCAGTATTTT
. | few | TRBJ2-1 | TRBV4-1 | CASSQEWVSYNEQFF | TGCGCCAGCAGCCAAGAGTGGGTCTCCTACAATGAGCAGTTCTTC
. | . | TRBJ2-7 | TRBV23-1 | CARRGNYEQYF | TGCGCCAGGAGGGGGAACTACGAGCAGTACTTC
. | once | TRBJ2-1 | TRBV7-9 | CASSFEGGSYNEQFF | TGTGCCAGCAGCTTCGAGGGAGGCTCCTACAATGAGCAGTTCTTC
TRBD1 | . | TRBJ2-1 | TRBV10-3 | CAISEPNHQGQFNEQFF | TGTGCCATCAGTGAGCCAAACCATCAGGGACAGTTCAATGAGCAGTTCTTC
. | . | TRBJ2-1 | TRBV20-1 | CSASGGLINEQFF | TGCAGTGCTAGCGGGGGGCTAATCAATGAGCAGTTCTTC
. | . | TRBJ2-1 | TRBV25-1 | CASRAEGDEQFF | TGTGCCAGCAGGGCCGAGGGGGATGAGCAGTTCTTC
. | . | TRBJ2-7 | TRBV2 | CASNRVANYEQYF | TGTGCCAGTAACAGGGTTGCGAACTACGAGCAGTACTTC
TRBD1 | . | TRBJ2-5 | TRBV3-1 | CASRDRGLGETQYF | TGTGCCAGCAGAGACAGGGGGCTAGGTGAGACCCAGTACTTC
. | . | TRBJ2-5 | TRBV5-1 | CASSFGANQETQYF | TGCGCCAGCAGCTTCGGGGCAAACCAAGAGACCCAGTACTTC
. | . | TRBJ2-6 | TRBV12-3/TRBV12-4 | CASSLGGAALSGANVLTF | TGTGCCAGCAGTTTAGGGGGGGCCGCTCTCTCTGGGGCCAACGTCCTGACTTTC
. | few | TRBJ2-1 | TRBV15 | CATSRGGTAYNEQFF | TGTGCCACCAGCAGGGGCGGGACAGCTTACAATGAGCAGTTCTTC
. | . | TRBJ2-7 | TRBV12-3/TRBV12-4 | CASSLGSVEYEQYF | TGTGCCAGCAGTTTAGGGTCGGTGGAATACGAGCAGTACTTC